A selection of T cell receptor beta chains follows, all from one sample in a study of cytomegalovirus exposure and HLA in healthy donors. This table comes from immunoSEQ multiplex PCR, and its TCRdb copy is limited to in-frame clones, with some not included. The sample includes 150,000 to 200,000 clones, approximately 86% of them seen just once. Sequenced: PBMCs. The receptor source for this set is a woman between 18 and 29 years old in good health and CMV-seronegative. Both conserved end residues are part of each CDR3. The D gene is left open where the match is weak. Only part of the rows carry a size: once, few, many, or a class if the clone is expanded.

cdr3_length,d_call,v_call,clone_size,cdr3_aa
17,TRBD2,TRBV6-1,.,CASSEALAGGRGETQYF
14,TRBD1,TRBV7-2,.,CASSEWTGGNTIYF
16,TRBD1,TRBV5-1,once,CASSLGTGGMNTEAFF
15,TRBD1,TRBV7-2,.,CASSLRQGKGYGYTF
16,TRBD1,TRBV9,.,CASSVAAGGKEETQYF
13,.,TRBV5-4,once,CASSLLPQETQYF
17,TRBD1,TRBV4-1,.,CASSPSRRDRPSYEQYF
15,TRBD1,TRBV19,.,CASSPPKGQGRGYTF
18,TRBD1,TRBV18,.,CASSPPGAGTATYNEQFF
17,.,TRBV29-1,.,CSVRMTSPGHQTHTQYF